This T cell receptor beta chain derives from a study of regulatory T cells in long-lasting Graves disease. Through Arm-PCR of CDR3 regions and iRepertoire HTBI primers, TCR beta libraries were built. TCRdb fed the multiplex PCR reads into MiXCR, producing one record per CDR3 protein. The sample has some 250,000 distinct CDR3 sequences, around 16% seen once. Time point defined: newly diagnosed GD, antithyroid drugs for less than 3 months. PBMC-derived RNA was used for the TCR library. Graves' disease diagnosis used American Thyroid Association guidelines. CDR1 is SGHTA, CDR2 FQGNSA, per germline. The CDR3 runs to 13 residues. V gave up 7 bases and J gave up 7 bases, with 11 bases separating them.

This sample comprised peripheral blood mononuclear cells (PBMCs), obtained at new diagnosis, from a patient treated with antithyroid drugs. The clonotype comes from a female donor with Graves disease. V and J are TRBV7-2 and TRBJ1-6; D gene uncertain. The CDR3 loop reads CASTPGSNSPLHF. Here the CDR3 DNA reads TGTGCCAGCACCCCCGGGAGCAATTCACCCCTCCACTTT.